This TCR beta chain was retrieved from a study of blood T cell repertoires in COVID-19. The overall study: T cells, B-cell-depleted T cells, or PBMCs supplied cDNA or gDNA.

Authors' data handling: Amplified reference gene primers provided the basis for estimating nucleated cell counts. Assay: immunoSEQ multiplex PCR; the TCRdb copy retains only in-frame clones and omits some. D and trimming come from the DNA, and the V and J calls and clone size come from that table. This repertoire shows approximately 200,000 clones, around 89% found once; its top ten account for about 3.9%. Trimming left V 2 bases short and J 0 bases short, with 17 bases between. CDR3 length: 19 residues. Germline lookup yields CDR1 MRHNA and CDR2 SNTAGT. This chain connects TRBV6-4 to TRBJ2-6; possible D gene TRBD2, 5 bases. The TCR originated in a woman aged 30 to 39 with acute or convalescent COVID-19. The sample taken for sequencing was peripheral blood. The CDR3 DNA reads TGTGCCAGCAGTGACACCACCACGGGAATTGTCTCTGGGGCCAACGTCCTGACTTTC. This codes for CASSDTTTGIVSGANVLTF.